The present T cell receptor beta chain was sequenced within a study of cytomegalovirus exposure and HLA in healthy donors. Study results and caveats: A subsequent analysis found that TCR clusters from the first cohort also tended to co-occur in the roughly 120 validation repertoires, with approximately 95% of cluster scores above 0. There were 160 or so TCR beta chains listed as cytomegalovirus-associated.

Here immunoSEQ multiplex PCR was the method, and the copy in TCRdb shows in-frame clones only, minus some. The sample contains hundreds of thousands of clones, less than 95% of which appear only once. The study drew the donors from its approximately 110-subject validation cohort, separate from the roughly 700-subject first cohort. Trimming removed 3 bases from V and 4 bases from J; junction bases left unmatched: 8. The CDR3 covers 15 residues. Germline CDR1 reads SGHVS; CDR2 reads FNYEAQ. As regards this clone: Its antigen is not identified.

The sequence derives from a woman aged 30 to 39 in good health and CMV-seronegative. Material: PBMCs. V usage is TRBV7-6 and J usage is TRBJ2-5, with 7 bases aligning to TRBD2. The DNA of the CDR3 is TGTGCCAGCAGCTTCACTAGCGCCCTTGGAGAGACCCAGTACTTC. This gives the protein CASSFTSALGETQYF. The full variable domain, its missing parts supplied by reference TRBV7-6 and TRBJ2-5, is GAGVSQSPRYKVTKRGQDVALRCDPISGHVSLYWYRQALGQGPEFLTYFNYEAQQDKSGLPNDRFSAERPEGSISTLTIQRTEQRDSAMYRCASSFTSALGETQYFGPGTRLLVL.